The clone carrying this T cell receptor beta chain was observed a handful of times. Its antigen is not identified. The sample comes from a study of beta chain features in type 1 diabetes. Every donor provided one heparinised blood draw, which averaged about 110 mL. Reverse transcription of all isolated RNA meant that expressed TCRB transcripts were sequenced. The table came from immunoSEQ multiplex PCR; TCRdb's copy has only in-frame clones and leaves some out. The repertoire holds about 160,000 clones, with 9% to 10% as singletons. Findings and caveats of the study: VDJ junctions in type 1 diabetes patients carried more deletions and fewer insertions. With patients and controls alike, PCR might favor shorter templates to an equal degree. Relative to healthy donors, patients appeared to have naive, central memory and Treg TCRB repertoires that were more similar. All four CD4+ subsets of Type 1 diabetes patients contained TCRB CDR3s that were moderately but significantly shorter.

V was cut by 1 base and J by 4 bases, with 8 bases left in between. This CDR3 has 14 amino acids. From germline, CDR1 is SGHNT and CDR2 YYREEE (reference sequence). Sequenced sample: central memory CD4+ T cells from blood. J is TRBJ2-2 and V is TRBV5-4, with D hard to call. The receptor was derived from a woman in her 30s with type 1 diabetes. Written as DNA, the CDR3 is TGTGCCAGCAGCTTGACTACCATCACCGGGGAGCTGTTTTTT. Its translation is CASSLTTITGELFF.